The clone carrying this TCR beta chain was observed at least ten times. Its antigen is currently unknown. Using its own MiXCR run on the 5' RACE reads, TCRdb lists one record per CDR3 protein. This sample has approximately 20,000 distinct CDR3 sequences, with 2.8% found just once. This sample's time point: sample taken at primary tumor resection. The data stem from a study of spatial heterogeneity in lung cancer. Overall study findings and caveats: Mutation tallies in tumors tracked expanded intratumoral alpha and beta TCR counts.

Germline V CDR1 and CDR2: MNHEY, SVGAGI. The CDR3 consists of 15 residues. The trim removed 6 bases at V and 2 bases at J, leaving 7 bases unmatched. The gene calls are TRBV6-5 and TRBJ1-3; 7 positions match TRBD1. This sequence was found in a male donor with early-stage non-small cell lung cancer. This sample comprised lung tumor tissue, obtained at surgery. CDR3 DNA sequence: TGTGCCAGCAGGCGATCACAGGGGCCTGGAAACACCATATATTTT. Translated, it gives CASRRSQGPGNTIYF.